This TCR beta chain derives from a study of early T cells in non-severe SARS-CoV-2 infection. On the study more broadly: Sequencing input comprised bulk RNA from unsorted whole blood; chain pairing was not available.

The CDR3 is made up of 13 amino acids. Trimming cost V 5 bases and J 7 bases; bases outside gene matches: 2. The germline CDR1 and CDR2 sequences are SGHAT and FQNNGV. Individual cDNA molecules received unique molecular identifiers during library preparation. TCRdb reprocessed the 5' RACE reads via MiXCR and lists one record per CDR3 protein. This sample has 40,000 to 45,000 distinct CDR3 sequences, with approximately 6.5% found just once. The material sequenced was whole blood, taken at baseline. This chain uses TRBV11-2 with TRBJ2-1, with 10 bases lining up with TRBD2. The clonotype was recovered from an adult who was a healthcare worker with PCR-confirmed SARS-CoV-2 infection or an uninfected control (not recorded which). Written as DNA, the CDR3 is TGTGCCAGCAGCCGGACTAGCGGAAATGAGCAGTTCTTC. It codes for CASSRTSGNEQFF.